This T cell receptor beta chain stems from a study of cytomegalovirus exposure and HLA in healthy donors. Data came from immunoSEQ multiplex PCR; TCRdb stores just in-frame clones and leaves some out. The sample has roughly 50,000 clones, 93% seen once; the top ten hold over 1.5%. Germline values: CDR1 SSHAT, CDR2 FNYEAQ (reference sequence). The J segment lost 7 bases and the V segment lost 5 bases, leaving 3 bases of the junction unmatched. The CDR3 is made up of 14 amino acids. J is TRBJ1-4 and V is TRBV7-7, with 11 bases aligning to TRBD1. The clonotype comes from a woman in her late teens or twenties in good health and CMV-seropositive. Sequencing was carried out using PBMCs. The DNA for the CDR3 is TGTGCCAGCAGCCACGGGACAGGGGGTGAAAAACTGTTTTTT. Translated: CASSHGTGGEKLFF.